These T cell receptor beta chains were read from a single sample in a study of blood T cell repertoires in COVID-19. Only in-frame clones appear in the TCRdb table, and some are missing; sequencing was by immunoSEQ multiplex PCR. The sample carries approximately 490,000 clones, about nine tenths recorded once. The material sequenced was PBMCs or T cells enriched from blood (not recorded which). These receptors came from a woman aged 18 to 35 who had recovered from COVID-19. Both conserved end residues are trimmed from each CDR3. A D gene is named only where the DNA matches it firmly.

d_call v_call cdr3_aa
NA TRBV11-2 ASSPSFKTTSYGYT
NA TRBV5-4 ASSSGGGWERLQETQY
TRBD1 TRBV5-1 ASSLQGAEAF
NA TRBV5-1 ASSLRDSPTEQY
TRBD1 TRBV28 ASRMDRGQEKLF
NA TRBV20-1 SARDGRAF
NA TRBV4-1 ASSPRLGGNYGYT
TRBD1 TRBV15 ATSSGDRASTDTQY
NA TRBV23-1 ASSPLRSWDTEAF
NA TRBV4-1 ASSPSRGNYPLGNTIY
TRBD1 TRBV11-2 ASSLKIGTVNTEAF
TRBD1 TRBV19 ASDRGNRANQPQH
TRBD1 TRBV7-2 ASSYRGRERYEQF
TRBD1 TRBV30 AWGGDSYNEQF
NA TRBV27 ASSGGGYQETQY
NA TRBV6-2/TRBV6-3 ASSYLRRLGDTEAF
TRBD1 TRBV19 ASSPGQGKYNSPLH
TRBD1 TRBV5-1 ASSLTGTGLNEQY
NA TRBV5-5 ASRPDGRNTEAF
NA TRBV28 ASSLGGVGGYNEQF
TRBD1 TRBV12-3/TRBV12-4 ASSSDRAEAF